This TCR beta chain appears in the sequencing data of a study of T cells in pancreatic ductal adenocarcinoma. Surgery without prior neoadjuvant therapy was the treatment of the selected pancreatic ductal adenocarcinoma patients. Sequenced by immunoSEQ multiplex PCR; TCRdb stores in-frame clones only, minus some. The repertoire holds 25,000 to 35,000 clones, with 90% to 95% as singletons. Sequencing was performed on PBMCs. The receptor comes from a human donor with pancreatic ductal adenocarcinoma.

This chain's CDR3 is CASSLVAGSRNNEQFF. The DNA for the CDR3 is TGTGCCAGCAGCTTAGTGGCAGGGTCGCGAAACAATGAGCAGTTCTTC. The rearrangement uses TRBV7-2 and TRBJ2-1; D possibly corresponds to TRBD1 (5 bases). The CDR3 has 16 residues. Per germline, CDR1 SGHTA and CDR2 FQGNSA. The V and J ends lost 1 base and 5 bases respectively, with 15 bases between them. Full variable domain (rest looked up from reference TRBV7-2 and TRBJ2-1): GAGVSQSPSNKVTEKGKDVELRCDPISGHTALYWYRQSLGQGLEFLIYFQGNSAPDKSGLPSDRFSAERTGGSVSTLTIQRTQQEDSAVYLCASSLVAGSRNNEQFFGPGTRLTVL.